These 8 T cell receptor beta chains originate from one sample sequenced in a study of blood T cell repertoires in COVID-19. The repertoire was sequenced with immunoSEQ multiplex PCR; TCRdb's copy has only in-frame clones and lacks some. The sample carries around 340,000 clones, approximately 89% recorded once. Input material: peripheral blood. The receptors originated from a woman in her sixties with COVID-19, enrolled during active disease.

For this clone: The final CDR3 position lacks the conserved phenylalanine or tryptophan, pointing to a likely read error. The limits of the CDR3 on the DNA are not certain, so only TCRdb's listed CDR3 is given. This rearrangement joins TRBV7-2 to TRBJ1-2; the listed D gene, TRBD1, was not tested against the DNA. Germline-derived CDR1 and CDR2 are SGHTA and FQGNSA. The CDR3 is 12 amino acids long, termini counted. CDR3 sequence: CASSLAVDTPSL.

This clone occurred once. V usage is TRBV23-1 and J usage is TRBJ2-6; TRBD2 is a possible D gene (5 bases). TRBV23-1 is sorted into the ORF group, with uncertain function. V lost 2 bases to trimming and J lost 0 bases, with 29 bases between them. This CDR3 has 23 residues. The CDR3: CASSQKRYSNWMAEDSGANVLTF. CDR3 DNA sequence: TGCGCCAGCAGTCAAAAGCGGTATTCGAATTGGATGGCAGAAGACTCTGGGGCCAACGTCCTGACTTTC.

The chain couples TRBV7-8 to TRBJ1-4, with TRBD1 matching 7 bases. V dropped 5 bases and J dropped 0; count of bases not matched to a gene: 3. This CDR3 region has 15 residues. The germline V gene encodes CDR1 SGHVS and CDR2 FQNEAQ. The CDR3 DNA follows: TGTGCCAGCAGCCCTGGGACAGCAACTAATGAAAAACTGTTTTTT. This sequence encodes CASSPGTATNEKLFF.

The J gene is TRBJ2-5, the V gene TRBV18; 7 bases align to TRBD1. The CDR3 extends over 14 amino acids. Per the germline V gene, CDR1 is KGHSH and CDR2 is LQKENI. J lost 0 bases, V lost 3 bases, and 1 base had no gene match. CDR3 nucleotides: TGTGCCAGCTCACCCACAGGGGACCAAGAGACCCAGTACTTC. Its translation is CASSPTGDQETQYF.

Details on this clone: Distinct nucleotide sequences in the sample also encode this CDR3. The CDR3 loop reads CASSLVGDSYGYTF. DNA for the CDR3: TGCGCCAGCAGCTTGGTGGGGGACTCCTATGGCTACACCTTC. The chain uses TRBV5-1 and TRBJ1-2; maybe TRBD1 (5 bases). Per the germline V gene, CDR1 is SGHRS and CDR2 is YFSETQ. This CDR3 has 14 amino acids. V gave up 0 bases and J gave up 4 bases, with 10 bases separating them.

The chain recombines TRBV9 with TRBJ2-6, with no clear D. Per the germline V gene, CDR1 is SGDLS and CDR2 is YYNGEE. Trimming took off 4 bases at V and 4 bases at J, with 9 bases between the two ends. The CDR3 length is 14 residues. The CDR3, as DNA: TGTGCCAGCAGCCAGGTAGGAGGGGCCAACGTCCTGACTTTC. Amino acids: CASSQVGGANVLTF.

The rearrangement uses TRBV5-4 and TRBJ1-2; maybe TRBD1 (5 bases). The germline CDR1 and CDR2 sequences are SGHNT and YYREEE (reference sequence). The V and J ends lost 2 bases and 5 bases respectively, with 10 bases between them. This CDR3 has 13 residues. In nucleotides, the CDR3 is TGTGCCAGCAGCTTCTCAGGGCAATATGGCTACACCTTC. Protein sequence: CASSFSGQYGYTF.

The chain employs TRBV7-2 and TRBJ1-6; 8 positions match TRBD1. Per germline, CDR1 SGHTA and CDR2 FQGNSA. The CDR3 extends over 14 amino acids. With V trimmed by 5 bases and J by 9 bases, 6 bases remained unmatched. CDR3 coding DNA: TGTGCCAGCAGCGGACAGGGTTCTTCTTCACCCCTCCACTTT. Translating it yields CASSGQGSSSPLHF.